The 10 T cell receptor beta chains reported below all come from one sample, sequenced in a study of siplizumab effects on memory and regulatory T cells (dated by TCRdb to between 2018 and 2020). To prepare the library, the immunoSEQ multiplex PCR assay was applied. The immuneACCESS repertoire file appears here via TCRdb, limited to in-frame rearrangements. These files lack a portion of the clones; in checked studies, under half of the deficit traces to unresolved V genes, and the cause of the others is not known. The sample data list some 120,000 clones, and around 93% of these were observed just once. The top ten clonotypes cover over 0.15% of the sample. The specimen sequenced was non-Treg CD4+ T cells sorted from blood. Reading the label with the study, this specimen's cell subset or site is: FACS-sorted unstimulated CD4+ non-regulatory T cells. The receptors come from a human donor in good health.

CDR3 sequence (DNA): TGTGCCAGCACCACCCTTGGACAGAACTATGGCTACACCTTC. Encoded protein: CASTTLGQNYGYTF. The chain links TRBV6-6 to TRBJ1-2, with TRBD1 as a possible D gene (6 bases). The V end was cut by 7 bases, the J end by 2 bases, with 14 bases between. This CDR3 contains 14 residues. Per germline, CDR1 MNHNY and CDR2 SVGAGI (reference sequence).

V and J are TRBV7-9 and TRBJ2-5, with D maybe TRBD1 (6 bases). This CDR3 contains 15 residues. The germline CDR1 and CDR2 sequences are SEHNR and FQNEAQ (reference sequence). V was cut by 1 base and J by 3 bases, with 12 bases left in between. The DNA of the CDR3 is TGTGCCAGCAGCTTAGACGCAGGGGTAGAAGAGACCCAGTACTTC. Amino acid sequence: CASSLDAGVEETQYF.

The CDR3 DNA reads TGTGCCACGTGGGCGACGGGAAACACTGAAGCTTTCTTT. Protein sequence: CATWATGNTEAFF. The J gene is TRBJ1-1, the V gene TRBV6-1; D gene unclear. CDR3 length: 13 amino acids. V lost 10 bases, J lost 2 bases, and 14 bases lay in between. In germline, CDR1 is MNHNS, CDR2 SASEGT.

The rearrangement joins TRBV30 to TRBJ2-7, with a possible D match to TRBD2 (5 bases). Trimming cost V 7 bases and J 3 bases, with 16 bases left between them. The germline V gene encodes CDR1 GTSNPN and CDR2 SVGIG (reference sequence). This CDR3 region has 13 residues. CDR3 coding DNA: TGTGCCTCCGCTCGGGCGGGCGGCTACGAGCAGTACTTC. Its protein product is CASARAGGYEQYF.

V gene TRBV4-2 combines with J gene TRBJ2-7, with a tentative D call TRBD1 (6 bases). Deletions cut 0 bases from V and 2 bases from J, with 14 bases between. The germline V gene has CDR1 LGHNA and CDR2 YNFKEQ. The CDR3 sequence is 16 residues long. The CDR3 DNA sequence: TGTGCCAGCAGCCAAGATGGGCGGCAGGGGACCTACGAGCAGTACTTC. This sequence encodes CASSQDGRQGTYEQYF.

This sequence joins TRBV4-1 and TRBJ1-5; no firm D call. Germline V CDR1 and CDR2: MGHRA, YSYEKL. Trimming pared 0 bases from V and 4 bases from J, leaving 10 bases between. The CDR3 has 15 amino acids. This chain's CDR3 is CASSQEWTVNQPQHF. Written as DNA, the CDR3 is TGCGCCAGCAGCCAAGAGTGGACGGTGAATCAGCCCCAGCATTTT.

This clone was recorded once. The chain uses TRBV4-3 and TRBJ1-1, with a possible D match to TRBD1 (6 bases). This CDR3 region has 21 residues. The germline V gene encodes CDR1 LGHNA and CDR2 YSLEER. V was trimmed by 2 bases and J by 3 bases, leaving 31 bases between them. The CDR3 DNA follows: TGCGCCAGCAGCCAACGCCGTAAATTACAGGGTCCTGGAGTCGACGACACTGAAGCTTTCTTT. As protein: CASSQRRKLQGPGVDDTEAFF.

The chain carries TRBV11-3 and TRBJ2-5; possible D gene TRBD2, 7 bases. CDR3 length: 16 amino acids. Germline V gene sequence: CDR1 SGHNT, CDR2 YENEEA. V was pared by 9 bases and J by 2 bases, with 22 bases between. The CDR3 protein is CARTTLGGDYQETQYF. CDR3 DNA: TGTGCCAGAACGACACTAGGGGGGGATTATCAAGAGACCCAGTACTTC.

The chain employs TRBV5-6 and TRBJ1-4; maybe TRBD1 (5 bases). The ends were cut back, 7 bases at V and 0 bases at J, with 10 bases in the middle. The CDR3 spans 14 residues. The germline CDR1 and CDR2 sequences are SGHDT and YYEEEE. CDR3 loop: CASQAGATNEKLFF. The CDR3 bases are TGTGCCAGCCAGGCGGGGGCAACTAATGAAAAACTGTTTTTT.

The chain carries TRBV6-5 and TRBJ1-1, with 9 bases aligning to TRBD1. V trimming: 2 bases; J trimming: 2 bases; junction bases outside the gene matches: 3. Germline CDR1 MNHEY, CDR2 SVGAGI. CDR3 length: 15 amino acids. This CDR3 is CASSYPGQGNTEAFF. For the CDR3, the DNA is TGTGCCAGCAGTTACCCGGGACAGGGAAACACTGAAGCTTTCTTT.